Below, 7 T cell receptor beta chains from the same sample are listed, as sequenced in a study of OX40 agonist ivuxolimab in advanced cancers. Libraries were prepared by immunoSEQ multiplex PCR; TCRdb keeps only in-frame clonotypes and omits some of them. Here the sample spans tens of thousands of clones, roughly 80% being singletons. The sample in question was CD4+ or CD8+ T cells sorted from blood, obtained in a trial of the OX40 agonist ivuxolimab. The origin of the receptors is an adult with an advanced solid tumor such as melanoma, head and neck, liver or kidney cancer.

This clone was seen just once. The gene calls are TRBV7-2 and TRBJ2-5, with TRBD2 matching 11 bases. V shed 3 bases, J shed 0 bases, and the junction held 9 bases outside the gene matches. Germline CDR1 is SGHTA and CDR2 is FQGNSA. This CDR3 has 18 residues. In DNA, the CDR3 is TGTGCCAGCAGCTTCCCGGGACTAGCGGCTACGTACCAAGAGACCCAGTACTTC. It encodes CASSFPGLAATYQETQYF.

This clone was detected a few times. This chain joins TRBV28 and TRBJ1-1; D gene uncertain. The CDR3 length is 12 residues. Germline CDR1 reads MDHEN; CDR2 reads SYDVKM. Trimming took 5 bases from V and 6 from J, leaving 10 bases between them. Here the CDR3 reads CASSHSGAEAFF. The CDR3 nucleotides are TGTGCCAGCAGTCACTCAGGTGCTGAAGCTTTCTTT.

This clone came up a few times. The chain carries TRBV5-6 and TRBJ1-1; TRBD1 might be the D (5 bases). Germline CDR1 reads SGHDT; CDR2 reads YYEEEE. The CDR3 is made up of 13 amino acids. The V end was cut by 1 base, the J end by 3 bases, with 7 bases between. DNA for the CDR3: TGTGCCAGCAGCTTGTGGGGGGACACTGAAGCTTTCTTT. Protein: CASSLWGDTEAFF.

This clone was counted a single time. V and J are TRBV11-2 and TRBJ2-1, with 12 bases aligning to TRBD2. V gave up 6 bases and J gave up 4 bases; unmatched junction bases: 4. Germline CDR1 and CDR2: SGHAT and FQNNGV. The CDR3 totals 15 residues. This CDR3 reads CASRNLAGGYNEQFF. The CDR3 DNA is TGTGCCAGCAGGAACCTAGCGGGGGGGTACAATGAGCAGTTCTTC.

The chain is built from TRBV7-9 and TRBJ2-3; 8 bases are shared with TRBD2. V shed 4 bases, J shed 9 bases, and the junction held 18 bases outside the gene matches. Germline lookup yields CDR1 SEHNR and CDR2 FQNEAQ (reference sequence). The CDR3 spans 17 residues. CDR3: CASSSGGRGLGPGTQYF. CDR3 nucleotide sequence: TGTGCCAGCAGCTCCGGGGGGCGGGGACTAGGACCAGGGACGCAGTATTTT.

The gene calls are TRBV4-3 and TRBJ1-6; D possibly corresponds to TRBD1 (5 bases). Trimming removed 0 bases at V and 8 bases at J, with 11 bases between. Germline assignment: CDR1 LGHNA and CDR2 YSLEER. This CDR3 region has 15 residues. The CDR3 spells CASSQDRVSYSPLHF. Written as DNA, the CDR3 is TGCGCCAGCAGCCAAGACAGGGTTAGCTATTCACCCCTCCACTTT.

The V call is TRBV11-3, the J call TRBJ1-4; unclear D gene. Germline V gene lookup returns CDR1 SGHNT and CDR2 YENEEA. This CDR3 region has 15 residues. The V end was cut by 5 bases, the J end by 3 bases, with 13 bases between. The CDR3 reads CASSIYIQPNEKLFF. In DNA form, the CDR3 reads TGTGCCAGCAGCATCTACATACAACCTAATGAAAAACTGTTTTTT. Full variable domain (outside the CDR3, taken from reference TRBV11-3 and TRBJ1-4): EAGVVQSPRYKIIEKKQPVAFWCNPISGHNTLYWYLQNLGQGPELLIRYENEEAVDDSQLPKDRFSAERLKGVDSTLKIQPAELGDSAVYLCASSIYIQPNEKLFFGSGTQLSVL.